Reported below is one T cell receptor beta chain. The data derive from a study of blood T cell repertoires in COVID-19. Study-level information: COVID-19 samples from acute and convalescent phases originated in the United States, Italy and Spain.

As processed by the authors: Reference gene primer amplification gave estimated nucleated cell counts. Some clones are missing from TCRdb's copy, which holds only in-frame ones; the method was immunoSEQ multiplex PCR. V, J and clone size are those of that table, while D and trimming were read from the DNA. Altogether 73,000 or so clones are present, around four fifths being singletons, with the ten largest covering around 5%. Trimming removed 9 bases from V and 2 bases from J; junction bases left unmatched: 4. Germline loops: CDR1 KGHDR, CDR2 SFDVKD. The CDR3 extends over 14 amino acids. Sequencing was done on a sample of peripheral blood. The chain has TRBV24-1 and TRBJ1-3; the match to TRBD1 covers 9 bases. This TCR was recovered from a man over 45 with active COVID-19. The CDR3 region is CATADRGAGNTIYF. Here the CDR3 DNA reads TGTGCCACCGCCGACAGGGGGGCTGGAAACACCATATATTTT.